This TCR beta chain comes out of a study of CD8 T cells in ankylosing spondylitis. V was pared by 4 bases and J by 5 bases, with 7 bases between. CDR3 length: 12 amino acids. The germline gives CDR1 SGHTA, CDR2 FQGNSA. From the 5' RACE reads, TCRdb called clonotypes with MiXCR, one entry per CDR3 protein. This table holds about 140,000 distinct CDR3 sequences, approximately 8.4% found once. This clonotype was recorded many times. This chain connects TRBV7-2 to TRBJ2-3; D remains ambiguous. The TCR comes from a male donor with ankylosing spondylitis. The sequenced sample was synovial fluid, either unsorted or a sorted T cell fraction (not recorded which). The CDR3 region is CASSSAGDTQYF. The CDR3 DNA follows: TGTGCCAGCAGCTCCGCCGGAGATACGCAGTATTTT.